These T cell receptor beta chains were read from a single sample in a study of shared T cell receptors in the human thymus. The table came from immunoSEQ multiplex PCR; TCRdb's copy has only in-frame clones and leaves some out. The table records 540,000 or so clones, about four fifths of them present only once. Separately, the same data were catalogued under a study of human thymus T cells.

The sample taken for sequencing was thymocytes. The receptors here all came from a boy under three years old with a congenital heart defect. Both conserved end residues are part of each CDR3. A D gene is named only where the DNA matches it firmly. Clone size is stated in some rows and not others, as once, few, many or a class when expanded.

abundance | d_gene | j_gene | v_gene | CDR3nt | CDR3aa
NA | NA | TRBJ2-3 | TRBV7-2 | TGTGCCAGCAGCTTTGTCGGGGTCGATACGCAGTATTTT | CASSFVGVDTQYF
NA | TRBD2 | TRBJ2-1 | TRBV18 | TGTGCCAGCTCCCCCCAGCGGGAAACCTACAATGAGCAGTTCTTC | CASSPQRETYNEQFF
NA | TRBD1 | TRBJ2-2 | TRBV7-3 | TGTGCCAGCAGCAGACAGGGGGGGTCCGGGGAGCTGTTTTTT | CASSRQGGSGELFF
NA | TRBD1 | TRBJ1-2 | TRBV13 | TGTGCCAGCAGCTCGGGACAGGGGGCCCCTGGCTACACCTTC | CASSSGQGAPGYTF
NA | NA | TRBJ2-7 | TRBV27 | TGTGCCAGCAGTCCAGGGGTCGGGACACGCAAAGACGAGCAGTACTTC | CASSPGVGTRKDEQYF
NA | NA | TRBJ2-2 | TRBV5-1 | TGCGCCAGCAGGCAGGGAAGCACCGGGGAGCTGTTTTTT | CASRQGSTGELFF
few | NA | TRBJ1-1 | TRBV19 | TGTGCCGTGGGGGGGGTTAACACTGAAGCTTTCTTT | CAVGGVNTEAFF
NA | NA | TRBJ2-7 | TRBV10-3 | TGTGCCATCAGTGAAGTTGGCAGGCCCCACTACGAGCAGTACTTC | CAISEVGRPHYEQYF
NA | NA | TRBJ1-4 | TRBV11-3 | TGTGCCAGCAGCTACCACGGGGGGGAAAAACTGTTTTTT | CASSYHGGEKLFF
NA | TRBD1 | TRBJ1-5 | TRBV6-5 | TGTGCCAGCAGTTCAGGACAGGGGCCGTGCAATCAGCCCCAGCATTTT | CASSSGQGPCNQPQHF
NA | TRBD2 | TRBJ2-7 | TRBV18 | TGTGCCAGCTCACCGAGCGGGAGGGGTTCCTACGAGCAGTACTTC | CASSPSGRGSYEQYF
NA | TRBD1 | TRBJ1-1 | TRBV6-1 | TGTGCCACCCAGGGACAGGGAGGCACTGAAGCTTTCTTT | CATQGQGGTEAFF
NA | NA | TRBJ2-1 | TRBV4-2 | TGTGCCAGCAGCCAAGATCAGTCCCCCCGGGATGAGCAGTTCTTC | CASSQDQSPRDEQFF
NA | NA | TRBJ2-3 | TRBV29-1 | TGCAGCGTCTCAGTGCGGCAGAATAGCACAGATACGCAGTATTTT | CSVSVRQNSTDTQYF
NA | NA | TRBJ2-7 | TRBV6-5 | TGTGCCAGCAGTTACAAGACAGGATCCTACGAGCAGTACTTC | CASSYKTGSYEQYF
NA | NA | TRBJ1-1 | TRBV19 | TGTGCCAGTAGTATCAGGCCTGGGGGCAGGGGCCCAAACACTGAAGCTTTCTTT | CASSIRPGGRGPNTEAFF
NA | TRBD2 | TRBJ2-4 | TRBV7-9 | TGTGCCAGCAGCCTCCGGACTAGCGAGATAGCCAAAAACATTCAGTACTTC | CASSLRTSEIAKNIQYF
once | TRBD1 | TRBJ1-1 | TRBV5-1 | TGCGCCAGCAGCTTTCGGGACAGACTTGGTCTGGACACTGAAGCTTTCTTT | CASSFRDRLGLDTEAFF
NA | NA | TRBJ1-3 | TRBV5-4 | TGTGCCAGCAGCTTGGGCGGAAGCTCTGGAAACACCATATATTTT | CASSLGGSSGNTIYF
NA | TRBD1 | TRBJ2-1 | TRBV10-1 | TGCGCCAGCAGTGAGCCCTTCACTTGGGACAGGGGCGGTCTGCAGTTCTTC | CASSEPFTWDRGGLQFF
NA | NA | TRBJ1-5 | TRBV30 | TGTGCCTGGAGATTGGGCAGTATAAATCAGCCCCAGCATTTT | CAWRLGSINQPQHF
NA | NA | TRBJ1-6 | TRBV14 | TGTGCCAGCAGCCAAGGGCGACGGGTCCAGAATTGGAATTCACCCCTCCACTTT | CASSQGRRVQNWNSPLHF
NA | NA | TRBJ1-1 | TRBV5-6 | TGTGCCAGCAGCTGTCGGGAGGGCCAGAACACTGAAGCTTTCTTT | CASSCREGQNTEAFF
NA | TRBD1 | TRBJ2-7 | TRBV11-3 | TGTGCCAGCAGCTTAGGTACAGGGGATGGCTACGAGCAGTACTTC | CASSLGTGDGYEQYF
NA | NA | TRBJ2-7 | TRBV4-2 | TGTGCCAGCAGCCAAGATCCCGGGATGCGCCACGAGCAGTACTTC | CASSQDPGMRHEQYF
NA | TRBD1 | TRBJ2-1 | TRBV7-8 | TGTGCCAGCAGCTTAGAATGGGGACAGGGGGATAATGAGCAGTTCTTC | CASSLEWGQGDNEQFF
NA | NA | TRBJ1-3 | TRBV5-6 | TGTGCCAGCAGCTCTCACACCGGGACAACTTCTGGAAACACCATATATTTT | CASSSHTGTTSGNTIYF
NA | NA | TRBJ1-1 | TRBV5-4 | TGTGCCAGCAGCTTGGGGGCCTTGAACACTGAAGCTTTCTTT | CASSLGALNTEAFF
NA | TRBD1 | TRBJ2-7 | TRBV30 | TGTGCATGGGGGACAGGGGGCTACGACGAGCAGTACTTC | CAWGTGGYDEQYF
NA | TRBD1 | TRBJ1-2 | TRBV14 | TGTGCCAGCAGCCAAGATCGGGCAGGGGGCCACTATGGCTACACCTTC | CASSQDRAGGHYGYTF
NA | NA | TRBJ2-5 | TRBV2 | TGTGCCACCAACCGGGCAGGGGGTGGTAGCGGGACTCAAGAGACCCAGTACTTC | CATNRAGGGSGTQETQYF
once | TRBD2 | TRBJ2-7 | TRBV5-6 | TGTGCCGGCAGTCCGGGACTAGACTCCTACGAGCAGTACTTC | CAGSPGLDSYEQYF
NA | NA | TRBJ1-1 | TRBV25-1 | TGTGCCGCCCGGGGCACTGAAGCTTTCTTT | CAARGTEAFF
NA | TRBD1 | TRBJ1-5 | TRBV2 | TGTGCCAGCAGTGCGCCGGGACAGGGCGGATTAAGCAATCAGCCCCAGCATTTT | CASSAPGQGGLSNQPQHF
NA | NA | TRBJ2-2 | TRBV4-3 | TGCGCCAGCAGCCAAGATTTCTGGCAGGCCGGCACCGGGGAGCTGTTTTTT | CASSQDFWQAGTGELFF
NA | NA | TRBJ2-7 | TRBV29-1 | TGCAGCGTTGAAGATCAGGGGGGATGTGGCTACGAGCAGTACTTC | CSVEDQGGCGYEQYF
NA | TRBD2 | TRBJ2-7 | TRBV7-9 | TGTGCCAGCAGCTTACATTCTCGCGGGAGGGCCGACGGCCACGAGCAGTACTTC | CASSLHSRGRADGHEQYF
NA | TRBD2 | TRBJ2-1 | TRBV29-1 | TGCAGCGTTGAAGATCAGCACGGGAGGCCTCTTTACAATGAGCAGTTCTTC | CSVEDQHGRPLYNEQFF
NA | NA | TRBJ2-7 | TRBV6-4 | TGTGCCAGCAGTGAGAGGCAGGGCGCCTACGAGCAGTACTTC | CASSERQGAYEQYF
NA | TRBD1 | TRBJ2-1 | TRBV27 | TGTGCCAGCAGTCCCCCAGGGGGCGAGCAGTTCTTC | CASSPPGGEQFF